The 31 T cell receptor beta chains given below trace back to one sample, sequenced in a study of PD-1 blockade in classical Hodgkin lymphoma. All the patients suffered relapse after autologous stem cell transplantation, and brentuximab vedotin exposure differed. The protocol was immunoSEQ multiplex PCR, while the TCRdb copy is restricted to in-frame clones and leaves out a portion. Here the sample spans 60,000 or so clones, roughly nine tenths being singletons. The material sequenced was peripheral blood mononuclear cells (PBMCs), taken at baseline. The receptors were gathered from a human donor with classical Hodgkin lymphoma.

The V call is TRBV2, the J call TRBJ2-7, with 9 bases fitting TRBD2. The germline V gene has CDR1 SNHLY and CDR2 FYNNEI. The CDR3 runs 19 residues. Losses at the gene ends were 4 bases for V and 0 bases for J; bases not matched to a gene: 16. The CDR3 region has the DNA TGTGCCAGCAGTGTTTTTTCCCCCGGGACTAGCAGGGGCTCCTACGAGCAGTACTTC. As protein: CASSVFSPGTSRGSYEQYF.

In DNA, the CDR3 is TGCGCCAGCAGTTCGGAGGGATACGAGCAGTACTTC. Translation gives CASSSEGYEQYF. The chain has TRBV5-1 and TRBJ2-7; maybe TRBD2 (6 bases). V was cut by 5 bases and J by 4 bases, with 10 bases left in between. Germline CDR1 SGHRS, CDR2 YFSETQ. The CDR3 has 12 amino acids.

The J gene is TRBJ1-1, the V gene TRBV6-5; TRBD1 might be the D (6 bases). The V gene lost 0 bases and the J gene lost 1 base, with 9 bases spanning the gap. The CDR3 consists of 15 residues. Germline V gives CDR1 MNHEY, CDR2 SVGAGI. The CDR3 DNA follows: TGTGCCAGCAGTTACTCAGGGGGTTCGAACACTGAAGCTTTCTTT. Translation: CASSYSGGSNTEAFF.

J is TRBJ2-7 and V is TRBV11-2; the D gene is possibly TRBD1 (6 bases). This CDR3 region has 17 residues. Germline assignment: CDR1 SGHAT and CDR2 FQNNGV. The V end was cut by 1 base, the J end by 0 bases, with 16 bases between. The CDR3 spells CASSLGWGQGTSYEQYF. For the CDR3, the DNA is TGTGCCAGCAGCTTAGGTTGGGGGCAGGGGACCTCCTACGAGCAGTACTTC.

This chain connects TRBV27 to TRBJ2-1, with no clear D. CDR3 length: 15 residues. Germline V lookup: CDR1 MNHEY, CDR2 SMNVEV (reference sequence). Trimming cost V 3 bases and J 3 bases, with 12 bases left between them. The CDR3: CASSFSGPVYNEQFF. The CDR3, as DNA: TGTGCCAGCAGTTTTTCCGGGCCAGTCTACAATGAGCAGTTCTTC.

This chain's CDR3 is CASSFKLTGLNTEAFF. The DNA for the CDR3 is TGTGCCAGCAGTTTTAAACTAACAGGGCTGAACACTGAAGCTTTCTTT. The chain couples TRBV28 to TRBJ1-1; a possible D gene is TRBD1 (6 bases). This CDR3 region has 16 residues. V dropped 3 bases and J dropped 0 bases, with 14 bases sitting between them. Germline V gene lookup returns CDR1 MDHEN and CDR2 SYDVKM.

This clone was seen a single time. The chain employs TRBV19 and TRBJ2-7; either TRBD1 or TRBD2 may supply D (7 bases each). The V and J ends lost 5 bases and 6 bases respectively, with 14 bases between them. The germline V gene encodes CDR1 LNHDA and CDR2 SQIVND (reference sequence). The CDR3 is made up of 13 amino acids. The CDR3 protein is CASSSDREGEQYF. DNA of the CDR3: TGTGCCAGTAGTTCCGACAGGGAGGGCGAGCAGTACTTC.

The V call is TRBV2, the J call TRBJ1-5; tentative D call: TRBD1 (5 bases). Trimming cost V 6 bases and J 7 bases, with 13 bases left between them. Germline V gene lookup returns CDR1 SNHLY and CDR2 FYNNEI. This CDR3 is 13 amino acids long. The chain's CDR3 is CASRLAGSQPQHF. The CDR3, as DNA: TGTGCCAGCAGGCTGGCAGGGAGCCAGCCCCAGCATTTT.

This clone was found once. The chain is built from TRBV18 and TRBJ2-3; 7 bases map to TRBD2. The V gene's germline CDR1 is KGHSH and CDR2 LQKENI. After removal of 0 bases from V and 4 bases from J, the junction contained 1 base not matched to a gene. The length of the CDR3 is 14 residues. The CDR3 here is CASSPPGGSDTQYF. CDR3 in DNA: TGTGCCAGCTCACCACCGGGGGGGTCAGATACGCAGTATTTT.

V and J are TRBV5-8 and TRBJ2-7; D not certain. V lost 2 bases and J 6 bases, leaving 6 bases between the germline ends. The CDR3 sequence is 11 residues long. Germline V gene sequence: CDR1 SGHTS, CDR2 YDEGEE. CDR3 in DNA: TGTGCCAGCAGCTTCTCTCGCGAGCAGTACTTC. Its protein product is CASSFSREQYF.

The chain couples TRBV7-2 to TRBJ2-3; D gene unclear. The CDR3 loop spans 13 amino acids. The germline V gene has CDR1 SGHTA and CDR2 FQGNSA. Deletions cut 2 bases from V and 9 bases from J, with 12 bases between. The CDR3 bases are TGTGCCAGCAGCTTATTGATTGAGTCAACGCAGTATTTT. This translates into CASSLLIESTQYF.

Remarks on this clone: Other DNA sequences within the sample encode an identical CDR3. This sequence joins TRBV10-3 and TRBJ2-3; D ambiguous. The CDR3 is 13 residues long. V was pared by 3 bases and J by 0 bases, with 4 bases between. CDR1 ENHRY and CDR2 SYGVKD come from the germline V gene. The CDR3 is CAISDLSTDTQYF. CDR3 bases: TGTGCCATCAGTGACCTCAGCACAGATACGCAGTATTTT.

The CDR3 nucleotides are TGTGCCAGCAGCTCCGACGGGGGGACGCAGTATTTT. This gives the protein CASSSDGGTQYF. The rearrangement joins TRBV7-9 to TRBJ2-3; TRBD2 agrees at 7 bases. V lost 4 bases to trimming and J lost 9 bases; unmatched junction nucleotides: 4. The length of the CDR3 is 12 residues. Germline CDR1 and CDR2: SEHNR and FQNEAQ (reference sequence).

The chain is built from TRBV11-3 and TRBJ2-2, with D hard to call. The V end lost 5 bases, the J end lost 6 bases, and 7 bases lay between the germline ends. From germline, CDR1 is SGHNT and CDR2 YENEEA. The CDR3 has 12 residues. The CDR3 coding sequence is TGTGCCAGCAGCAGATGGTCCGGGGAGCTGTTTTTT. Residues: CASSRWSGELFF.

This chain uses TRBV5-6 with TRBJ1-1; D gene ambiguous. The CDR3 has 13 residues. Trimming pared 1 base from V and 3 bases from J, leaving 7 bases between. Germline values: CDR1 SGHDT, CDR2 YYEEEE. The CDR3 here is CASSLRWHTEAFF. The CDR3 DNA reads as TGTGCCAGCAGCTTGAGGTGGCACACTGAAGCTTTCTTT.

The chain couples TRBV5-4 to TRBJ1-1; 8 nucleotides line up with TRBD1. The germline V gene encodes CDR1 SGHNT and CDR2 YYREEE (reference sequence). The CDR3 consists of 16 residues. V was clipped by 4 bases and J by 7 bases; unmatched bases: 15. In DNA form, the CDR3 reads TGTGCCAGCAGCCGAGGCAGGGGGCAAAAAAACGGTGAAGCTTTCTTT. The encoded protein is CASSRGRGQKNGEAFF.

The chain recombines TRBV10-3 with TRBJ2-1; 10 bases are shared with TRBD1. Germline CDR1 reads ENHRY; CDR2 reads SYGVKD. The CDR3 loop spans 14 amino acids. The V segment lost 8 bases and the J segment 5 bases; nucleotides outside the gene matches: 6. This CDR3 is CAIARDRGNNEQFF. The CDR3 DNA reads TGTGCCATCGCGAGGGACAGGGGCAACAATGAGCAGTTCTTC.

The table lists this clone with a count of one. The DNA of the CDR3 is TGTGCCACCAGCGCAAGGACAGGCGTTAACAATGAGCAGTTCTTC. This codes for CATSARTGVNNEQFF. The V and J genes are TRBV15 and TRBJ2-1, with 7 bases matching TRBD1. Germline loops: CDR1 LNHNV, CDR2 YYDKDF (reference sequence). The CDR3 loop spans 15 amino acids. J was trimmed by 5 bases and V by 5 bases; bases with no gene match: 9.

The chain joins TRBV18 to TRBJ2-7; D remains ambiguous. Trimming stripped 0 bases from V and 9 bases from J, with 12 bases between. The CDR3 has 13 residues. Looked up from germline, CDR1 is KGHSH and CDR2 is LQKENI. The CDR3 here is CASSPPSAVGQYF. CDR3 in DNA: TGTGCCAGCTCACCACCTTCCGCCGTCGGGCAGTACTTC.

The genes are TRBV15 and TRBJ2-5; D unresolved. The CDR3 spans 15 residues. The germline V and J ends were trimmed by 3 bases and 0 bases, with 11 bases remaining between them. The V gene's germline CDR1 is LNHNV and CDR2 YYDKDF (reference sequence). Written as DNA, the CDR3 is TGTGCCACCAGCAGGAACATGGAGTACCAAGAGACCCAGTACTTC. Protein: CATSRNMEYQETQYF.

The chain has TRBV13 and TRBJ2-1; D is perhaps TRBD2 (5 bases). The CDR3 runs to 16 residues. V was clipped by 1 base and J by 4 bases, with 14 bases between them. CDR1 and CDR2 (germline): PRHDT, FYEKMQ (reference sequence). Here the CDR3 DNA reads TGTGCCAGCAGCTTAGCCTTGGGTAGCGTTTACAATGAGCAGTTCTTC. This sequence encodes CASSLALGSVYNEQFF.

V gene TRBV27 combines with J gene TRBJ1-6; D is possibly TRBD1 (5 bases). With 4 bases removed from V and 7 bases from J, the gap between germline ends came to 11 bases. Germline V lookup: CDR1 MNHEY, CDR2 SMNVEV (reference sequence). The CDR3 runs 14 residues. As DNA, the CDR3 is TGTGCCAGCAGTTGGGGACCGAGGAATTCACCCCTCCACTTT. Protein: CASSWGPRNSPLHF.

This clone was seen a few times. This rearrangement joins TRBV6-4 to TRBJ2-1, with D perhaps being TRBD1 or TRBD2 (6 bases each). Germline V lookup: CDR1 MRHNA, CDR2 SNTAGT. V gave up 0 bases and J gave up 6 bases, with 15 bases separating them. The CDR3 spans 16 residues. The CDR3 DNA reads as TGTGCCAGCAGTGACTCTTCGGCGGAGGGGGGCAATGAGCAGTTCTTC. This codes for CASSDSSAEGGNEQFF.

The chain is built from TRBV7-9 and TRBJ2-3; TRBD2 is a possible D gene (5 bases). CDR1 and CDR2 from the germline V gene are SEHNR and FQNEAQ (reference sequence). V was trimmed by 5 bases and J by 3 bases, leaving 18 bases between them. The CDR3 is made up of 16 amino acids. The CDR3, as DNA: TGTGCCAGCAGCGAAACGCGACTCCCGGGAACAGATACGCAGTATTTT. Protein: CASSETRLPGTDTQYF.

The chain has TRBV5-1 and TRBJ2-7; the D gene could be TRBD1 or TRBD2 (5 bases each). Germline lookup yields CDR1 SGHRS and CDR2 YFSETQ. The ends were cut back, 2 bases at V and 3 bases at J, with 6 bases in the middle. The CDR3 contains 12 residues. The CDR3 bases are TGCGCCAGCAGCTTTGGGGGCTACGAGCAGTACTTC. As protein: CASSFGGYEQYF.

V is TRBV27 and J is TRBJ2-5, with 9 bases identical to TRBD1. The CDR3 consists of 14 residues. J gave up 5 bases and V 3 bases, and 4 bases lay outside the gene matches. Germline V gives CDR1 MNHEY, CDR2 SMNVEV (reference sequence). Here the CDR3 reads CASSLGTGTETQYF. CDR3 sequence (DNA): TGTGCCAGCAGTTTGGGGACAGGGACCGAGACCCAGTACTTC.

The V gene is TRBV27, the J gene TRBJ1-6; D remains ambiguous. The germline gives CDR1 MNHEY, CDR2 SMNVEV (reference sequence). Trimming stripped 6 bases from V and 7 bases from J, with 13 bases between. The CDR3 has 14 amino acids. The CDR3 loop reads CASSLASVNSPLHF. The CDR3 nucleotides are TGTGCCAGCAGCCTCGCTAGTGTGAATTCACCCCTCCACTTT.

J is TRBJ1-5 and V is TRBV19; D is uncertain. This CDR3 spans 14 amino acids. The V gene lost 5 bases and the J gene lost 2 bases, with 10 bases spanning the gap. Per the germline V gene, CDR1 is LNHDA and CDR2 is SQIVND (reference sequence). Here the CDR3 DNA reads TGTGCCAGTAGTCGGGGTGACGGCAATCAGCCCCAGCATTTT. This codes for CASSRGDGNQPQHF.

The table lists this clone with a few counts. This chain connects TRBV19 to TRBJ1-1; TRBD1 aligns across 7 bases. The germline gives CDR1 LNHDA, CDR2 SQIVND (reference sequence). The CDR3 loop spans 12 amino acids. J was trimmed by 6 bases and V by 7 bases; bases with no gene match: 5. Here the CDR3 DNA reads TGTGCCAGTATGGACAGGATGGCTGAAGCTTTCTTT. It translates to CASMDRMAEAFF.

The J gene is TRBJ2-1, the V gene TRBV5-1, with 7 bases identical to TRBD2. The germline V gene encodes CDR1 SGHRS and CDR2 YFSETQ. The CDR3 length is 14 residues. The V and J ends lost 0 bases and 5 bases, in that order; junction bases with no gene match: 2. The CDR3 DNA follows: TGCGCCAGCAGCTTGGAGCGGGGTCACAATGAGCAGTTCTTC. Translated: CASSLERGHNEQFF.

The chain recombines TRBV10-1 with TRBJ1-5; 7 bases map to TRBD1. In germline, CDR1 is WNHNN, CDR2 SYGVQD (reference sequence). The CDR3 extends over 16 amino acids. V was clipped by 4 bases and J by 7 bases; unmatched bases: 13. This CDR3 is CASSGSRLQGEQPQHF. The CDR3 DNA sequence: TGCGCCAGCAGTGGGTCGCGACTTCAGGGGGAGCAGCCCCAGCATTTT.